This TCR beta chain originates from a study of shared clonotypes between healthy human individuals. V lost 10 bases to trimming and J lost 6 bases, with 16 bases between them. CDR3 length: 12 residues. Germline values: CDR1 MNHNS, CDR2 SASEGT. For sorted subsets, 150 to 200 ng DNA per replicate equaled 30,000 or so T cell genomes. TCRdb's table, derived via immunoSEQ multiplex PCR, lists solely in-frame clones and lacks some. Among about 1,500,000 clones, approximately 96% were seen once, and the ten largest hold over 1%. This clone was recorded only once. The antigen remains undetermined. Overall study findings and caveats: An effect of sequencing depth on clonotype sharing among donors was expected. Estimated clonotype richness was generally higher in naive than memory subsets.

This clonotype was obtained from a man younger than 45 in good health. V usage is TRBV6-1 and J usage is TRBJ2-7; D is uncertain. The specimen was naive CD4+ T cells sorted from blood. Subset in this sample: CD45RA+ positively selected. DNA of the CDR3: TGTGCCACCTCCCAGGTAGGCGTCGAGCAGTACTTC. It codes for CATSQVGVEQYF.